Each of the 29 T cell receptor beta chains below was sequenced from the same sample in a study of blood T cell repertoires in COVID-19. Generated by immunoSEQ multiplex PCR, the TCRdb table keeps only in-frame clones and is missing some. Of tens of thousands of clones in the sample, about 85% were seen once. Sequencing was done on a sample of peripheral blood. These receptors were obtained from a human donor in a cohort sampled during active COVID-19.

The CDR3 loop reads CATSARERQFF. CDR3 DNA sequence: TGTGCCACCAGTGCCCGGGAGAGGCAGTTCTTC. The gene calls are TRBV24-1 and TRBJ2-1; D may be TRBD2 (6 bases). CDR1 KGHDR and CDR2 SFDVKD come from the germline V gene. This CDR3 comprises 11 residues. Deletions cut 5 bases from V and 12 bases from J, with 10 bases between.

The V call is TRBV19, the J call TRBJ2-1, with TRBD1 as a possible D gene (5 bases). Trimming removed 3 bases from V and 4 bases from J, with 16 bases in between. Looked up from germline, CDR1 is LNHDA and CDR2 is SQIVND (reference sequence). The CDR3 has 16 residues. The CDR3 reads CASSIAFRQGYNEQFF. In DNA, the CDR3 is TGTGCCAGTAGTATCGCATTCCGGCAGGGATACAATGAGCAGTTCTTC.

The chain employs TRBV19 and TRBJ1-5; D is undetermined. CDR1 is LNHDA, CDR2 SQIVND, per germline (reference sequence). The CDR3 is made up of 15 amino acids. V was shortened by 6 bases and J by 7 bases, with 19 bases between the two germline ends. This CDR3 reads CASSPLSGVGQPQHF. The CDR3, as DNA: TGTGCCAGTAGCCCTCTCTCGGGTGTCGGCCAGCCCCAGCATTTT.

Only one count was recorded for this clone. The chain recombines TRBV9 with TRBJ1-4, with 7 bases that match TRBD1. Per the germline V gene, CDR1 is SGDLS and CDR2 is YYNGEE. The length of the CDR3 is 15 residues. J was trimmed by 3 bases and V by 4 bases; bases with no gene match: 6. The CDR3 loop is CASSTNRGPNEKLFF. The CDR3 nucleotides are TGTGCCAGCAGCACCAACAGGGGACCTAATGAAAAACTGTTTTTT.

The V call is TRBV28, the J call TRBJ1-5; 7 nucleotides match TRBD1. This CDR3 spans 16 amino acids. Germline CDR1 and CDR2: MDHEN and SYDVKM. Trimming removed 5 bases from V and 3 bases from J; junction bases left unmatched: 10. As DNA, the CDR3 is TGTGCCAGCAGTCAACTGGGACAGCGCTACAATCAGCCCCAGCATTTT. Translated: CASSQLGQRYNQPQHF. The full variable domain, rest sourced from reference TRBV28 and TRBJ1-5, is DVKVTQSSRYLVKRTGEKVFLECVQDMDHENMFWYRQDPGLGLRLIYFSYDVKMKEKGDIPEGYSVSREKKERFSLILESASTNQTSMYLCASSQLGQRYNQPQHFGDGTRLSIL.

This rearrangement joins TRBV5-6 to TRBJ2-6, with D perhaps TRBD1 (5 bases). Germline V gene lookup returns CDR1 SGHDT and CDR2 YYEEEE. The CDR3 has 16 amino acids. Trimming took off 0 bases at V and 0 bases at J, with 7 bases between the two ends. The CDR3 sequence is CASSLAQASGANVLTF. CDR3 nucleotides: TGTGCCAGCAGCTTGGCACAGGCCTCTGGGGCCAACGTCCTGACTTTC.

This chain uses TRBV30 with TRBJ2-5, with 7 bases lining up with TRBD1. CDR3 size: 15 residues. Germline trimming cut 2 bases from V and 5 bases from J; bases unmatched to any gene: 11. The V gene's germline CDR1 is GTSNPN and CDR2 SVGIG (reference sequence). CDR3 protein: CAWSPTGWSGETQYF. CDR3 bases: TGTGCCTGGAGTCCGACAGGGTGGTCTGGGGAGACCCAGTACTTC.

The chain combines TRBV5-1 with TRBJ2-1, with TRBD2 matching over 7 bases. CDR1 is SGHRS and CDR2 is YFSETQ in the germline V gene. CDR3 length: 15 amino acids. Trimming cost V 0 bases and J 6 bases; bases outside gene matches: 6. CDR3 sequence (DNA): TGCGCCAGCAGCTTGGGACTAGCTGGGGCCAATGAGCAGTTCTTC. This codes for CASSLGLAGANEQFF. Supplemented by reference TRBV5-1 and TRBJ2-1, the full variable domain reads KAGVTQTPRYLIKTRGQQVTLSCSPISGHRSVSWYQQTPGQGLQFLFEYFSETQRNKGNFPGRFSGRQFSNSRSEMNVSTLELGDSALYLCASSLGLAGANEQFFGPGTRLTVL.

The chain links TRBV6-2 or TRBV6-3 to TRBJ2-7, with 12 positions matching TRBD2. J lost 6 bases, V lost 4 bases, and 1 base had no gene match. The CDR3 loop spans 13 amino acids. In germline, CDR1 is MNHEY, CDR2 SVGEGT. The CDR3 DNA reads TGTGCCAGCAGTTTGACTAGCGGGAGCGAGCAGTACTTC. Protein product: CASSLTSGSEQYF.

The chain links TRBV6-5 to TRBJ2-3; D unclear. The V end was cut by 6 bases, the J end by 2 bases, with 15 bases between. The CDR3 contains 15 residues. Germline loops: CDR1 MNHEY, CDR2 SVGAGI. CDR3 region: CASRVGQTNTDTQYF. In DNA, the CDR3 is TGTGCCAGCAGGGTTGGGCAGACAAACACAGATACGCAGTATTTT.

V gene TRBV4-1 combines with J gene TRBJ2-2; 7 bases are shared with TRBD2. Germline V CDR1 and CDR2: MGHRA, YSYEKL. The CDR3 length is 16 residues. After removal of 3 bases from V and 5 bases from J, the junction contained 9 bases not matched to a gene. Here the CDR3 reads CASSQGGRSRTGELFF. The CDR3 DNA reads TGCGCCAGCAGCCAGGGAGGGAGATCGAGGACCGGGGAGCTGTTTTTT.

The chain joins TRBV27 to TRBJ2-7; D gene ambiguous. The V gene lost 5 bases and the J gene lost 0 bases, with 11 bases spanning the gap. CDR3 length: 14 residues. CDR1 is MNHEY and CDR2 is SMNVEV in the germline V gene (reference sequence). The CDR3 loop reads CASSRLESSYEQYF. In DNA form, the CDR3 reads TGTGCCAGCAGTAGACTGGAGAGCTCCTACGAGCAGTACTTC.

This clone appeared a single time. This CDR3 reads CASSKVHNQPQHF. CDR3 in DNA: TGTGCCAGCAGCAAAGTTCACAATCAGCCCCAGCATTTT. The chain recombines TRBV21-1 with TRBJ1-5; the table's D call, TRBD1, has no DNA check behind it. TRBV21-1 is tagged as a pseudogene. The CDR3 contains 13 residues.

The chain links TRBV9 to TRBJ2-2; 7 nucleotides agree with TRBD2. With 4 bases clipped from V and 0 bases from J, the junction kept 6 bases outside the gene matches. This CDR3 contains 16 residues. The germline CDR1 and CDR2 sequences are SGDLS and YYNGEE. CDR3 in DNA: TGTGCCAGCAGCCCCCGGACTAGACCGAACACCGGGGAGCTGTTTTTT. Its translation: CASSPRTRPNTGELFF.

This clone was observed a few times. This chain uses TRBV10-3 with TRBJ1-5; 8 nucleotides line up with TRBD1. The junction had 5 bases not matched to a gene; V was cut back by 7 bases and J by 6 bases. This CDR3 comprises 13 residues. CDR1 and CDR2 from the germline V gene are ENHRY and SYGVKD. CDR3: CAIKGQGGQPQHF. CDR3 bases: TGTGCCATCAAAGGACAGGGCGGTCAGCCCCAGCATTTT.

V gene TRBV5-1 combines with J gene TRBJ1-4, with D tentatively TRBD1 (6 bases). This CDR3 has 15 residues. Deletions cut 0 bases from V and 8 bases from J, with 14 bases between. Germline V gene sequence: CDR1 SGHRS, CDR2 YFSETQ. CDR3 in amino acids: CASSLDAGVAEKLFF. CDR3 coding DNA: TGCGCCAGCAGCTTGGATGCAGGGGTAGCGGAAAAACTGTTTTTT.

The rearrangement uses TRBV19 and TRBJ2-7; 8 bases are shared with TRBD1. The CDR3 has 13 amino acids. V was pared by 3 bases and J by 6 bases, with 4 bases of the junction left unmatched. Looked up from germline, CDR1 is LNHDA and CDR2 is SQIVND (reference sequence). CDR3: CASSIQTGAEQYF. The CDR3 nucleotides are TGTGCCAGTAGTATCCAGACAGGGGCCGAGCAGTACTTC.

This rearrangement joins TRBV11-2 to TRBJ2-7; D gene unclear. The CDR3 has 12 amino acids. The V gene lost 1 base and the J gene lost 3 bases, with 4 bases spanning the gap. From germline, CDR1 is SGHAT and CDR2 FQNNGV. The CDR3 loop reads CASSLGHYEQYF. The CDR3 DNA is TGTGCCAGCAGCTTAGGGCACTACGAGCAGTACTTC.

CDR3 in DNA: TGTGCCAGCAGCGGGGACTTACACAATGAGCAGTTCTTC. Translating it yields CASSGDLHNEQFF. V gene TRBV5-5 combines with J gene TRBJ2-1; D possibly corresponds to TRBD2 (6 bases). The CDR3 length is 13 residues. V was trimmed by 4 bases and J by 5 bases, leaving 10 bases between them. Germline V gene lookup returns CDR1 SGHKS and CDR2 YYEKEE (reference sequence). The full variable domain, rest sourced from reference TRBV5-5 and TRBJ2-1, is DAGVTQSPTHLIKTRGQQVTLRCSPISGHKSVSWYQQVLGQGPQFIFQYYEKEERGRGNFPDRFSARQFPNYSSELNVNALLLGDSALYLCASSGDLHNEQFFGPGTRLTVL.

The gene calls are TRBV5-1 and TRBJ1-3; perhaps TRBD1 as D (5 bases). Germline V gives CDR1 SGHRS, CDR2 YFSETQ. Deletions cut 1 base from V and 0 bases from J, with 11 bases between. The CDR3 length is 16 residues. CDR3 coding DNA: TGCGCCAGCAGCTTGCAGGGAGGGCCCTCTGGAAACACCATATATTTT. It yields the protein CASSLQGGPSGNTIYF.

This rearrangement joins TRBV7-3 to TRBJ2-1; D might be TRBD2 (6 bases). Trimming left V 2 bases short and J 6 bases short, with 11 bases between. This CDR3 region has 14 residues. Germline V lookup: CDR1 SGHTA, CDR2 FQGTGA. CDR3: CASSLSRLGNEQFF. Written as DNA, the CDR3 is TGTGCCAGCAGCTTATCCCGACTAGGCAATGAGCAGTTCTTC.

This clone was detected once. CDR3 loop: CASSLRAGDGTDTQYF. CDR3 in DNA: TGCGCCAGCAGCTTAAGAGCGGGAGATGGCACAGATACGCAGTATTTT. This rearrangement joins TRBV5-1 to TRBJ2-3, with TRBD2 matching 8 bases. From germline, CDR1 is SGHRS and CDR2 YFSETQ. With 2 bases clipped from V and 1 base from J, the junction kept 6 bases outside the gene matches. The CDR3 totals 16 residues.

The V call is TRBV27, the J call TRBJ2-1, with D possibly matching TRBD2 (6 bases). The CDR3 loop spans 16 amino acids. Trimming cost V 5 bases and J 6 bases, with 20 bases left between them. CDR1 and CDR2 (germline): MNHEY, SMNVEV (reference sequence). The CDR3 region is CASSPTRSGGLNEQFF. The CDR3 DNA reads as TGTGCCAGCAGTCCCACGAGGAGCGGAGGGCTCAATGAGCAGTTCTTC.

The J gene is TRBJ1-1, the V gene TRBV19; D call uncertain. Trimming pared 4 bases from V and 5 bases from J, leaving 17 bases between. The CDR3 is made up of 15 amino acids. Germline V gene lookup returns CDR1 LNHDA and CDR2 SQIVND (reference sequence). The DNA for the CDR3 is TGTGCCAGTAGTACCTCGGGAGGGTTGAGAACTGAAGCTTTCTTT. Its protein product is CASSTSGGLRTEAFF.

The rearrangement joins TRBV2 to TRBJ1-2; TRBD1 matches at 7 bases. V was pared by 6 bases and J by 4 bases, with 14 bases of the junction left unmatched. The CDR3 is 16 residues long. Germline assignment: CDR1 SNHLY and CDR2 FYNNEI. The CDR3 nucleotides read TGTGCCAGCAGAACCGGGACAGAAGTTCTAGGCTATGGCTACACCTTC. The encoded protein is CASRTGTEVLGYGYTF.

The chain has TRBV5-1 and TRBJ1-3; TRBD1 might be the D (6 bases). Germline loops: CDR1 SGHRS, CDR2 YFSETQ. V gave up 4 bases and J gave up 2 bases, with 13 bases separating them. This CDR3 contains 15 residues. The CDR3 protein is CASSEQGLPGNTIYF. CDR3 DNA sequence: TGCGCCAGCAGCGAGCAGGGGCTACCTGGAAACACCATATATTTT.

The rearrangement links TRBV3-1 (or the pseudogene TRBV3-2) to TRBJ1-4; TRBD1 is a possible D gene (5 bases). The CDR3 runs 16 residues. V was trimmed by 0 bases and J by 10 bases, leaving 18 bases between them. Germline V gene lookup returns CDR1 LGHDT and CDR2 YNNKEL (reference sequence). The CDR3 DNA reads TGTGCCAGCAGCCAAGATGGGGCGGGGAGAGGAGGAAAACTGTTTTTT. It yields the protein CASSQDGAGRGGKLFF.

The table lists this clone with a few counts. This chain links TRBV24-1 with TRBJ1-5, with D perhaps TRBD1 (6 bases). Germline V gene sequence: CDR1 KGHDR, CDR2 SFDVKD. The V end lost 7 bases, the J end lost 5 bases, and 11 bases lay between the germline ends. This CDR3 is built from 13 residues. CDR3 DNA sequence: TGTGCCACCAGGGCAGGGGATGATCAGCCCCAGCATTTT. It encodes CATRAGDDQPQHF.

The chain recombines TRBV30 with TRBJ1-5; 8 bases line up with TRBD1. Unmatched junction bases numbered 11, after V lost 1 base and J lost 6 bases. The CDR3 sequence is 16 residues long. Germline loops: CDR1 GTSNPN, CDR2 SVGIG (reference sequence). The CDR3, as DNA: TGTGCCTGGAGTGACGCTCACAGGGGGTCGGGTCAGCCCCAGCATTTT. Its protein is CAWSDAHRGSGQPQHF.